This T cell receptor beta chain was recorded in a study of T cell responses to AZD1222 COVID-19 vaccine. This clone was seen once. TCRdb's table, derived via immunoSEQ multiplex PCR, lists solely in-frame clones and lacks some. This table has roughly 66,000 clones, roughly four fifths appearing once. Trimming took 8 bases from V and 2 from J; bases not matched to a gene: 10. Germline CDR1 LNHDA, CDR2 SQIVND (reference sequence). CDR3 length equals 16 residues. This clonotype was sampled from an adult in good health. The material was peripheral blood, obtained on day 0 of AZD1222 vaccination. The chain has TRBV19 and TRBJ1-5, with TRBD1 identical over 9 bases. The CDR3 loop reads CASLTPGQGRNQPQHF. In nucleotides, the CDR3 is TGTGCCAGTCTCACCCCGGGACAGGGACGCAATCAGCCCCAGCATTTT.